This T cell receptor (beta chain) was sequenced for a study of T-cell memory formation after mild COVID-19. This clonotype was detected only a few times. Antigen: not known. Findings of the study overall: Day 15 to 85 contractors were CD4/CD8 balanced; later expanders leaned CD4+.

One entry per CDR3 protein results from TCRdb running MiXCR on the 5' RACE reads. The table records about 90,000 distinct CDR3 sequences, about 13% of them present only once. Sequencing was performed on PBMCs or a T cell subset sorted from them (not recorded which). The clonotype was recovered from an adult woman who had mild COVID-19 (a few samples of this study predate the infection). Cell type and time point are not known.

This CDR3 reads CASGGPGLAGGNPYEQYF. In nucleotides, the CDR3 is TGTGCCAGCGGAGGACCGGGACTAGCGGGAGGTAATCCCTACGAGCAGTACTTC. The rearrangement joins TRBV2 to TRBJ2-7, with 15 nucleotides matching TRBD2. The CDR3 totals 18 residues. Germline V gene lookup returns CDR1 SNHLY and CDR2 FYNNEI. V shed 8 bases and J 2 bases; nucleotides not matched to a gene: 13.